The present T cell receptor (beta chain) was sequenced within a study of blood T cells in healthy people across ages. CDR3 size: 13 residues. CDR1 KGHDR and CDR2 SFDVKD come from the germline V gene. Primed by a sample-barcoded 5' primer and a J-beta primer mix, a second PCR proceeded for about 6 to 11 cycles. TCRdb re-analysed the 5' RACE reads in MiXCR, keeping a single row per CDR3 protein. This sample has approximately 790,000 distinct CDR3 sequences; 62% occur once, and the top ten carry roughly 26%. What was sequenced was blood. This sequence was found in a man aged 25 to 40 in good health. The chain is built from TRBV24-1 and TRBJ2-5, with D possibly TRBD1 on 6 matching bases. The J call may be mistaken, given a closer DNA end match to TRBJ2-7. CDR3 sequence (DNA): TGTGCCACCAGTGACCCGGGACACTACGAGCAGTACTTC. Protein sequence: CATSDPGHYEQYF.